Shown below are 27 T cell receptor beta chains from a single sample sequenced in a study of blood T cell repertoires in COVID-19 (dated by TCRdb to between 2020 and 2021). Libraries were constructed by the immunoSEQ multiplex PCR assay. Sourced from immuneACCESS, this table was stored by TCRdb with only in-frame sequences that have V and J called. A share of the clones is absent; for the studies checked, an unresolved V gene accounts for under half, and the remainder has no known explanation. This sample gives more than 150,000 clones in total; roughly 84% of them show up just once. The ten largest clonotypes hold 11% to 15% of the sample. The material sequenced was peripheral blood. The source of these receptors is a man younger than 30 with active or convalescent COVID-19.

The chain is built from TRBV7-9 and TRBJ2-1; maybe TRBD2 (6 bases). Germline V lookup: CDR1 SEHNR, CDR2 FQNEAQ (reference sequence). CDR3 length equals 15 residues. The ends were cut back, 5 bases at V and 1 base at J, with 12 bases in the middle. The CDR3 nucleotides are TGTGCCAGCAGCCCTCCCGGGACTTCCTACAATGAGCAGTTCTTC. Translation gives CASSPPGTSYNEQFF.

The chain recombines TRBV3-1 (or the pseudogene TRBV3-2) with TRBJ2-2, with 8 positions matching TRBD2. The trim removed 1 base at V and 6 bases at J, leaving 16 bases unmatched. Germline CDR1 LGHDT, CDR2 YNNKEL (reference sequence). There are 19 residues in the CDR3. The CDR3 region is CASSQVRSCGGRYPGELFF. DNA of the CDR3: TGTGCCAGCAGCCAAGTAAGATCCTGCGGCGGGAGGTACCCCGGGGAGCTGTTTTTT.

The chain employs TRBV19 and TRBJ1-5; 7 bases align to TRBD1. Trimming removed 3 bases from V and 6 bases from J; junction bases left unmatched: 5. CDR1 is LNHDA, CDR2 SQIVND, per germline (reference sequence). The CDR3 is 14 residues long. The CDR3 nucleotides are TGTGCCAGTAGTATTACAGGGGCCACTCAGCCCCAGCATTTT. It is translated as CASSITGATQPQHF.

The DNA for the CDR3 is TGTGCCAGCAGTTTTTCAGGGTCCTACAATGAGCAGTTCTTC. Translating gives CASSFSGSYNEQFF. V and J are TRBV27 and TRBJ2-1; perhaps TRBD1 as D (5 bases). The V and J ends lost 3 bases and 1 base respectively, with 7 bases between them. The CDR3 is made up of 14 amino acids. Per the germline V gene, CDR1 is MNHEY and CDR2 is SMNVEV (reference sequence).

V gene TRBV11-2 combines with J gene TRBJ1-4, with D unclear. This CDR3 has 15 amino acids. The germline V and J ends were trimmed by 5 bases and 0 bases, with 10 bases remaining between them. Germline V CDR1 and CDR2: SGHAT, FQNNGV. For the CDR3, the DNA is TGTGCCAGCAGCCTTAGCGGGACAACTAATGAAAAACTGTTTTTT. As protein: CASSLSGTTNEKLFF.

The rearrangement joins TRBV19 to TRBJ1-1; TRBD1 is a possible D gene (5 bases). The V end lost 5 bases, the J end lost 4 bases, and 14 bases lay between the germline ends. The CDR3 has 14 residues. Germline assignment: CDR1 LNHDA and CDR2 SQIVND (reference sequence). The CDR3 loop reads CASSWGGAGTEAFF. CDR3 nucleotides: TGTGCCAGTAGTTGGGGAGGGGCCGGCACTGAAGCTTTCTTT. The variable domain in full, completed from reference TRBV19 and TRBJ1-1, reads DGGITQSPKYLFRKEGQNVTLSCEQNLNHDAMYWYRQDPGQGLRLIYYSQIVNDFQKGDIAEGYSVSREKKESFPLTVTSAQKNPTAFYLCASSWGGAGTEAFFGQGTRLTVV.

This chain uses TRBV28 with TRBJ2-7; 7 bases map to TRBD2. J lost 4 bases, V lost 7 bases, and 10 bases had no gene match. This CDR3 has 14 amino acids. The germline CDR1 and CDR2 sequences are MDHEN and SYDVKM. The CDR3 DNA is TGTGCCAGCATCCCGGGCGGGAGCTTTTACGAGCAGTACTTC. This translates into CASIPGGSFYEQYF.

To note about this clone: Its ends do not fully match the called genes, so a read error is possible. The chain recombines TRBV7-7 with TRBJ2-5, with 7 bases matching TRBD2. The CDR3 loop spans 15 amino acids. CDR1 and CDR2 (germline): SSHAT, FNYEAQ (reference sequence). The CDR3 DNA reads TGTGCTAGCAGCTTCGACGGGGCTAGCGGTCAGACCCAGTACTTC. Its protein product is CASSFDGASGQTQYF.

V and J are TRBV19 and TRBJ2-1; 12 bases match TRBD1. V dropped 11 bases and J dropped 0; count of bases not matched to a gene: 23. This CDR3 is 21 amino acids long. Looked up from germline, CDR1 is LNHDA and CDR2 is SQIVND (reference sequence). This CDR3 is CAVKGDRGRNSGGSSYNEQFF. CDR3 DNA sequence: TGTGCCGTCAAGGGGGACAGGGGGCGAAATTCGGGTGGGAGCTCCTACAATGAGCAGTTCTTC.

The chain is built from TRBV15 and TRBJ2-7; 7 nucleotides align to TRBD1. Germline loops: CDR1 LNHNV, CDR2 YYDKDF (reference sequence). This CDR3 comprises 15 residues. V was pared by 5 bases and J by 2 bases, with 9 bases of the junction left unmatched. CDR3 sequence: CATSRRTGATYEQYF. The DNA of the CDR3 is TGTGCCACCAGCCGTCGGACAGGAGCAACCTACGAGCAGTACTTC.

V is TRBV19 and J is TRBJ2-5, with a weak D call TRBD1 (5 bases). The CDR3 is 14 amino acids. V was clipped by 4 bases and J by 2 bases, with 11 bases between them. Germline CDR1 and CDR2: LNHDA and SQIVND (reference sequence). As DNA, the CDR3 is TGTGCCAGTAGTAAGGGGCCAGGTCAAGAGACCCAGTACTTC. This codes for CASSKGPGQETQYF.

The genes are TRBV6-5 and TRBJ2-1; a possible D gene is TRBD1 (6 bases). V was shortened by 8 bases and J by 5 bases, with 7 bases between the two germline ends. Germline V gene sequence: CDR1 MNHEY, CDR2 SVGAGI. The length of the CDR3 is 11 residues. The CDR3 protein is CASQGHNEQFF. CDR3 sequence (DNA): TGTGCCAGCCAGGGGCACAATGAGCAGTTCTTC.

The chain couples TRBV7-9 to TRBJ2-5; 11 nucleotides agree with TRBD2. The CDR3 covers 17 residues. Germline V gene lookup returns CDR1 SEHNR and CDR2 FQNEAQ (reference sequence). Unmatched junction bases numbered 13, after V lost 6 bases and J lost 4 bases. The CDR3 is CASSSPLAGVRAETQYF. DNA of the CDR3: TGTGCCAGCAGTTCCCCACTAGCGGGAGTTAGGGCAGAGACCCAGTACTTC.

CDR3 nucleotides: TGTGCCAGCTCAGCCCTTGAGGGGGGGTCCTACAATGAGCAGTTCTTC. Translating it yields CASSALEGGSYNEQFF. The genes are TRBV18 and TRBJ2-1, with D maybe TRBD2 (7 bases). The V gene lost 5 bases and the J gene lost 1 base, with 15 bases spanning the gap. Per germline, CDR1 KGHSH and CDR2 LQKENI. The CDR3 extends over 16 amino acids.

V is TRBV5-1 and J is TRBJ1-5; D call uncertain. V lost 4 bases and J lost 0, with 11 bases in between. Germline V gene lookup returns CDR1 SGHRS and CDR2 YFSETQ. CDR3 length equals 15 residues. The CDR3 protein is CASSPVHGSNQPQHF. The CDR3 nucleotides are TGCGCCAGCAGCCCCGTTCACGGTAGCAATCAGCCCCAGCATTTT.

The V call is TRBV3-1 (or the pseudogene TRBV3-2), the J call TRBJ2-5; 8 nucleotides agree with TRBD2. CDR3 length: 16 residues. The germline CDR1 and CDR2 sequences are LGHDT and YNNKEL (reference sequence). J was trimmed by 5 bases and V by 0 bases; bases with no gene match: 8. The CDR3 nucleotides are TGTGCCAGCAGCCAAGAGCCAGCGGGGGCGGTTGAGACCCAGTACTTC. This translates into CASSQEPAGAVETQYF.

In nucleotides, the CDR3 is TGTGCCAGTAGTACTCAGGGAGGGGATTACAATGAGCAGTTCTTC. It yields the protein CASSTQGGDYNEQFF. The chain links TRBV19 to TRBJ2-1, with 7 bases fitting TRBD2. Germline V gives CDR1 LNHDA, CDR2 SQIVND (reference sequence). The V segment lost 4 bases and the J segment 4 bases; nucleotides outside the gene matches: 7. CDR3 length: 15 residues.

The chain couples TRBV27 to TRBJ2-7; D is uncertain. Trimming pared 5 bases from V and 7 bases from J, leaving 12 bases between. Germline V gene data show CDR1 as MNHEY and CDR2 as SMNVEV (reference sequence). The CDR3 covers 12 residues. CDR3 sequence: CASSPTVEEQYF. CDR3 coding DNA: TGTGCCAGCAGTCCGACGGTGGAGGAGCAGTACTTC.

The gene calls are TRBV19 and TRBJ2-7; TRBD1 aligns across 7 bases. The CDR3 covers 15 residues. The V and J ends lost 1 base and 0 bases, in that order; junction bases with no gene match: 3. In germline, CDR1 is LNHDA, CDR2 SQIVND (reference sequence). CDR3 DNA sequence: TGTGCCAGTAGTATAGCTCCAGGGGGCTCCTACGAGCAGTACTTC. Its protein product is CASSIAPGGSYEQYF. The entire variable domain, with the rest obtained from reference TRBV19 and TRBJ2-7, is as follows: DGGITQSPKYLFRKEGQNVTLSCEQNLNHDAMYWYRQDPGQGLRLIYYSQIVNDFQKGDIAEGYSVSREKKESFPLTVTSAQKNPTAFYLCASSIAPGGSYEQYFGPGTRLTVT.

This chain joins TRBV28 and TRBJ2-7; TRBD2 agrees at 9 bases. This CDR3 contains 16 residues. The germline V gene encodes CDR1 MDHEN and CDR2 SYDVKM. Trimming took 6 bases from V and 4 from J; bases not matched to a gene: 13. The CDR3 region is CASSLSPGLAEYEQYF. The CDR3 nucleotides are TGTGCCAGCAGCCTTAGCCCGGGACTAGCAGAGTACGAGCAGTACTTC. The full variable domain, completed using reference TRBV28 and TRBJ2-7, is DVKVTQSSRYLVKRTGEKVFLECVQDMDHENMFWYRQDPGLGLRLIYFSYDVKMKEKGDIPEGYSVSREKKERFSLILESASTNQTSMYLCASSLSPGLAEYEQYFGPGTRLTVT.

The rearrangement joins TRBV9 to TRBJ2-5, with 10 bases matching TRBD1. Germline assignment: CDR1 SGDLS and CDR2 YYNGEE. The J segment lost 5 bases and the V segment lost 0 bases, leaving 7 bases of the junction unmatched. This CDR3 contains 16 residues. CDR3 nucleotide sequence: TGTGCCAGCAGCGTAGGGACAGGGGGGTTTCGGGAGACCCAGTACTTC. Amino acid sequence: CASSVGTGGFRETQYF.

This clone was detected only once. The V and J genes are TRBV2 and TRBJ1-5, with D hard to call. V gave up 6 bases and J gave up 7 bases, with 7 bases separating them. Germline CDR1 and CDR2: SNHLY and FYNNEI. There are 11 residues in the CDR3. CDR3 residues: CASRVSQPQHF. The DNA of the CDR3 is TGTGCCAGCAGAGTGAGCCAGCCCCAGCATTTT.

The rearrangement joins TRBV5-6 to TRBJ1-1, with 10 bases identical to TRBD1. Germline CDR1 SGHDT, CDR2 YYEEEE. This CDR3 contains 17 residues. The V segment lost 0 bases and the J segment 0 bases; nucleotides outside the gene matches: 5. CDR3 protein: CASSLERDRGMNTEAFF. The CDR3 nucleotides are TGTGCCAGCAGCTTGGAAAGGGACAGGGGAATGAACACTGAAGCTTTCTTT.

The rearrangement joins TRBV6-4 to TRBJ1-3, with unresolved D. Germline lookup yields CDR1 MRHNA and CDR2 SNTAGT. This CDR3 has 16 amino acids. V was trimmed by 0 bases and J by 1 base, leaving 10 bases between them. CDR3 coding DNA: TGTGCCAGCAGTGACTCGGGGAGGAGGTCTGGAAACACCATATATTTT. Amino acid sequence: CASSDSGRRSGNTIYF.

This chain links TRBV10-2 with TRBJ2-1, with 11 bases matching TRBD2. The germline CDR1 and CDR2 sequences are WSHSY and SAAADI. CDR3 length equals 16 residues. After removal of 6 bases from V and 4 bases from J, the junction contained 8 bases not matched to a gene. The CDR3 nucleotides read TGCGCCAGCAGGGGTCCGGGACTAGCGGATTACAATGAGCAGTTCTTC. It is translated as CASRGPGLADYNEQFF.

The gene calls are TRBV9 and TRBJ1-2; 9 bases fit TRBD1. CDR3 size: 15 residues. The V and J ends lost 2 bases and 8 bases, in that order; junction bases with no gene match: 10. CDR1 and CDR2 (germline): SGDLS, YYNGEE. This chain's CDR3 is CASSVSGQGFEGYTF. CDR3 sequence (DNA): TGTGCCAGCAGCGTCTCGGGACAGGGCTTCGAAGGCTACACCTTC.

The rearrangement uses TRBV3-1 (or the pseudogene TRBV3-2) and TRBJ2-3; 8 bases match TRBD2. Germline V gives CDR1 LGHDT, CDR2 YNNKEL (reference sequence). The length of the CDR3 is 16 residues. Trimming at V came to 4 bases and at J to 1 base, leaving 7 bases not matched to a gene. The CDR3 DNA is TGTGCCAGCAGCCCCCTAGCGGGTACGGGCACAGATACGCAGTATTTT. Translated, it gives CASSPLAGTGTDTQYF.